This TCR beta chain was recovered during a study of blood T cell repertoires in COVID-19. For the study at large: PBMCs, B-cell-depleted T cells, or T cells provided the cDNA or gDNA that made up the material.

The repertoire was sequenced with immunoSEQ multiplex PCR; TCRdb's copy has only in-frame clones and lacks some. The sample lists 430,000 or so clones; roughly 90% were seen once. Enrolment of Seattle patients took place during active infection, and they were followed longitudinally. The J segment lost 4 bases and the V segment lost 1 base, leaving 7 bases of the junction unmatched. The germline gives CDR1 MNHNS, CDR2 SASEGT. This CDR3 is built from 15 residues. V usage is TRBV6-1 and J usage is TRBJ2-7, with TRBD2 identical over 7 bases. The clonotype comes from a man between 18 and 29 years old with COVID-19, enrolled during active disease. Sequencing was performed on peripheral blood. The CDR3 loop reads CASSEVGGAGYEQYF. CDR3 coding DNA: TGTGCCAGCAGTGAAGTGGGAGGGGCTGGTTACGAGCAGTACTTC.